This is a list of T cell receptor beta chains from one sample in a study of CD4 and CD8 cells across lung adenocarcinoma regions. TCRdb analysed the PCR reads with MiXCR anew, one entry per CDR3 protein. This table holds 13,000 or so distinct CDR3 sequences, about 50% found once. The specimen was CD8+ T cells from the margin of a lung tumor. The origin of the receptors is a female donor with lung adenocarcinoma. The CD4 and CD8 labels of this study may be unreliable. Each CDR3 is given with its conserved first and last residue.

>TRBV6-1
CASDTGGNTETLYF
>TRBV12-3/TRBV12-4
CASSQNTGTEQFF
>TRBV6-6
CASSVQAYNEQFF
>TRBV27
CASSPAGAAKNIQYF
>TRBV9
CASSPPGLAYNEQFF
>TRBV10-1
CASSEDRMATQYF
>TRBV6-1
CASRVSIYTEAFF
>TRBV27
CAGSVGGDQDTQYF
>TRBV6-5
CASSYLPDTGELFF
>TRBV10-3
CAGCSDAETQYF
>TRBV6-1
CASSEPWTDQQFF
>TRBV7-2
CASSLGGQVTYEQYF
>TRBV6-1
CASSEVGTHYEQYF
>TRBV7-6
CASSSSGSTSSYNEQFF
>TRBV6-1
CASSRSIPGLGGGGTDTQYF
>TRBV27
CASRSSRVNEKLFF
>TRBV11-3
CASSLRTGYHNEQFF
>TRBV6-1
CASSPQLLTPYGYTF
>TRBV6-6
CASSTRRGGPNEQFF
>TRBV9
CASSERIGPGLYGYTF
>TRBV10-3
CAIEDRFTDTQYF
>TRBV7-2
CASSSLDRLEAFF
>TRBV10-2
CASSFQGNEQYF
>TRBV6-5
CASTLNRGDRAQYF
>TRBV27
CASIAGGPGTGELFF
>TRBV6-5
CASSYSPSGGYTSSYEQYF
>TRBV10-1
CASTTDSLSLAKNIQYF
>TRBV6-5
CASSYAGNEQFF
>TRBV30
CAWSHKGLDTQYF
>TRBV30
CAWSGRSYNEQFF
>TRBV10-2
CASGVGGSSYNEQFF
>TRBV12-3/TRBV12-4
CASSFSGGEKLFF
>TRBV30
CAWPQLLSLLQIPRSLEHAKVHW
>TRBV25-1
CASAGQGGQGSETQYF
>TRBV6-1
CASSGPGGGEYNEQFF
>TRBV10-2
CARRDRAGGTDTQYF
>TRBV10-3
CATGLSAKNIQYF
>TRBV14
CASRRAGAPEAFF
>TRBV6-1
CASQRSRGAESTDTQYF
>TRBV4-1
CASSQGQGRGAHNEQFF
>TRBV6-2/TRBV6-3
CASNRGGYSNQPQHF
>TRBV6-1
CASSESAGRYNEQFF
>TRBV7-3
CAGSGDADPDTQYF
>TRBV6-1
CASRTTSGRVNEQYF